This TCR beta chain came from a study of long-term antiretroviral therapy in people with HIV. Study outcomes and limitations: HIV repertoire CDR3 lengths ranged less widely than those of controls.

Comments on this clone: What it binds is unknown.

Survey-level immunoSEQ v3.0 assays were run. The repertoire was sequenced with immunoSEQ multiplex PCR; TCRdb's copy has only in-frame clones and lacks some. The sample has approximately 10,000 clones, under 90% seen once. Per germline, CDR1 MNHEY and CDR2 SMNVEV (reference sequence). Losses at the gene ends were 5 bases for V and 3 bases for J; bases not matched to a gene: 5. The CDR3 is 14 residues long. All donors provided no fewer than one pre-ART and no fewer than two post-ART PBMC samples. The V call is TRBV27, the J call TRBJ2-7, with 9 nucleotides matching TRBD1. Source: unsorted PBMCs, taken 7.2 years after starting antiretroviral therapy. This TCR derives from a man aged 45 to 65 with HIV. CDR3 coding DNA: TGTGCCAGCAGTCCGACAGGGGGGGGCTACGAGCAGTACTTC. This codes for CASSPTGGGYEQYF.